The clone carrying this T cell receptor (beta chain) was counted a few times. Its target is unknown. The sample belongs to a study of CD8+ T cells in alopecia areata. Study in general: Dosing spanned 6 to 18 months on tofacitinib, then 6 months off drug.

Extracted RNA was reverse transcribed, and the resulting cDNA served as sequencing template. TCRdb keeps only in-frame clones here, not all; method: immunoSEQ multiplex PCR. The sample shows 150,000 to 200,000 clones, about 54% of them seen only once. V gave up 3 bases and J gave up 4 bases, with 18 bases separating them. This CDR3 is built from 16 residues. Germline V lookup: CDR1 GTSNPN, CDR2 SVGIG (reference sequence). Overall study results and limits: Clonality exceeded that of normal scalp in lesional scalp, most notably in alopecia totalis/universalis. While tofacitinib was given, many expanded lesional clones persisted in scalp and blood. Clonality in the scalp and expanded CD8+ clones ranked among the top 100 were significantly decreased by tofacitinib.

The treatment denotes: oral pan-JAK inhibitor, 5-10 mg twice daily. This sequence originates from a human donor with alopecia areata. The input for sequencing was CD4+ T cells sorted from blood, taken at week 56, from a patient treated with tofacitinib. V is TRBV30 and J is TRBJ2-2; D is tentatively TRBD1 or TRBD2 (5 bases each). CDR3 coding DNA: TGTGCCTGGAGGTACCGTGAGGGACCGGGCACCGGGGAGCTGTTTTTT. Protein sequence: CAWRYREGPGTGELFF.